The subject of this entry is one T cell receptor beta chain. Its antigen is currently not known. No base-level quality is on record; no much larger clone is a single base apart. From the cysteine up to the phenylalanine, the CDR3 has a length of 14 residues. The sequence is cut down to CDR3 DNA, 42 bases in frame from base 1. Looking up the germline V gene yields CDR1 SNHLY and CDR2 FYNNEI. Clipping removes 6 bases from V and 0 bases from J, with 4 as the unmatched junction base count. The donors were healthy, HIV-negative adults who had no recently reported acute infections or vaccinations. All donors were Caucasian adults living in Nashville, Tennessee, USA. Magnetic negative selection was used to enrich CD4+ T cells, after which naive cells were positively selected on CD45RA and the negative fraction became the memory subset. After blood collection by leukapheresis, PBMCs were isolated using Ficoll-Histopaque density gradient centrifugation and then cryopreserved in the vapor phase of liquid nitrogen. Analytical flow cytometry was used to check the purity and quantity of each magnetically sorted T cell population. From each sorted fraction, genomic DNA was isolated and quantified by UV absorbance on a Nanodrop 2000c.

The sample originates from a study of shared clonotypes between healthy human individuals (dated by TCRdb to 2018 to 2021). Regarding the research as a whole: The cohort comprised a couple of women and a few men aged 18 to 49 years. Between about 0.9 and 9 billion PBMCs per donor were obtained by leukapheresis. To estimate repertoire size and how much clonotypes are shared between individuals, the study performed deep sequencing of blood TCR repertoires from a few healthy adults. Libraries were prepared and TCR repertoires were sequenced by different laboratories using diverse techniques, in order to increase sequencing depth and limit assay-specific biases. For each donor, three plates each were used for CD4 naive and CD4 memory, two plates were used for CD8 naive, and one plate was used for CD8 memory. Here is what the overall study found, with its caveats: Pairwise subsampling led to the expectation that sequencing depth would affect the degree of clonotype sharing among donors. Rarefaction of sorted-subset datasets indicated incomplete sequencing despite the large sequencing depth. Compared with non-shared clonotypes, clonotypes shared by all four sorted-subset donors had higher generation probabilities. The genetic and exposure-history diversity represented was limited by the small number of donors. Across a handful of donors, about 5.2% of naive CD4, around 3.3% of naive CD8, roughly 2.3% of memory CD4, and roughly 0.41% of memory CD8 clonotypes were shared. Estimated clonotype richness was generally larger for naive than for memory subsets. Sampling was restricted to blood, and TCR repertoires in tissue are likely to differ from TCR repertoires in blood.

TCR CDR3 regions were amplified from genomic DNA by multiplex PCR using the deep immunoSEQ assay. Extracted genomic DNA from each cell subset was distributed evenly across all wells of several immunoSEQ 96-well plates, and each plate was treated as a replicate. For sorted subsets, approximately 190 ng genomic DNA, equal to tens of thousands of T cell genomes, was loaded into each replicate PCR. Purified libraries were quantified with a Qubit 3.0 fluorometer, sized on a Bioanalyzer 2100, and re-quantified with the KAPA Library Quantification kit. Every immunoSEQ 96-well plate was sequenced on a dedicated single-read 150-cycle Illumina NextSeq 550 flow cell. Regarding the original processing steps: Because the immunoSEQ output held only junctional sequences and lacked quality scores, the filtering could not match the filtering applied to full-length reads. Sequences were annotated with PyIR, a Python wrapper for IgBLAST v1.9, and V/J genes and CDR3 were assigned using IMGT germline references. Reads with weak V/J assignments (E-value above 1e-6), missing CDR3, stop codons, out-of-frame junctions, or ambiguous translated residues were removed. A V3J clonotype was defined by an identical inferred V gene, J gene, and CDR3 amino acid sequence. Percentage overlap between repertoires was calculated by dividing the number of shared unique clonotypes by the size of the smaller repertoire. Richness of each repertoire was evaluated using RTK rarefaction, the Chao1 estimator, and Recon v2.1 estimates of unobserved clonotypes. Generation probabilities for all TCRbeta clonotypes obtained by the gDNA method from a handful of donors were computed using OLGA. Sourced from immuneACCESS, this table was stored by TCRdb with only in-frame sequences that have V and J called. A share of the clones is absent; for the studies checked, an unresolved V gene accounts for under half, and the remainder has no known explanation. D and trimming were read from the DNA, whereas the V and J calls and clone size are those reported in that table. The sample profile shows about a million clones; 76% of them were found once. Of the sample, roughly 1.5% is held by the ten largest clones.

This receptor was taken from a man between 18 and 35 years old in good health. Sequencing used memory CD4+ T cells sorted from blood. The intended sense of this specimen's cell subset or site label: CD45RA-negative fraction. The rearrangement combines TRBV2 with TRBJ1-2; TRBD1 aligns with 7 central bases. CDR3 loop: CASRADRSNYGYTF. The DNA sequence is as follows: TGTGCCAGCAGGGCGGACAGGTCTAACTATGGCTACACCTTC.